This T cell receptor (beta chain) was retrieved from a study of blood T cell repertoires in COVID-19. Across the study: The United States, Italy and Spain were the sources of the acute and convalescent COVID-19 samples.

Study members were between roughly 18 and 100 years old and lived in fewer than 30 US regions. Participant reports of clinical history set cohort assignment. Using immunoSEQ multiplex PCR, the repertoire was profiled, and TCRdb retains in-frame clones only, with some absent. The repertoire holds 130,000 to 150,000 clones, 70% to 90% seen once, with 1.2% in the top ten. The CDR3 sequence is 16 residues long. Trimming removed 0 bases at V and 6 bases at J, with 16 bases between. Germline CDR1 is SGHRS and CDR2 is YFSETQ. This receptor was obtained from a woman aged 25 to 39 with acute COVID-19. The material sequenced was PBMCs or T cells enriched from blood (not recorded which). V and J are TRBV5-1 and TRBJ2-1; TRBD2 is a possible D gene (6 bases). The CDR3 sequence: CASSLGPLGGVNEQFF. The DNA of the CDR3 is TGCGCCAGCAGCTTGGGCCCGCTAGGAGGGGTCAATGAGCAGTTCTTC.